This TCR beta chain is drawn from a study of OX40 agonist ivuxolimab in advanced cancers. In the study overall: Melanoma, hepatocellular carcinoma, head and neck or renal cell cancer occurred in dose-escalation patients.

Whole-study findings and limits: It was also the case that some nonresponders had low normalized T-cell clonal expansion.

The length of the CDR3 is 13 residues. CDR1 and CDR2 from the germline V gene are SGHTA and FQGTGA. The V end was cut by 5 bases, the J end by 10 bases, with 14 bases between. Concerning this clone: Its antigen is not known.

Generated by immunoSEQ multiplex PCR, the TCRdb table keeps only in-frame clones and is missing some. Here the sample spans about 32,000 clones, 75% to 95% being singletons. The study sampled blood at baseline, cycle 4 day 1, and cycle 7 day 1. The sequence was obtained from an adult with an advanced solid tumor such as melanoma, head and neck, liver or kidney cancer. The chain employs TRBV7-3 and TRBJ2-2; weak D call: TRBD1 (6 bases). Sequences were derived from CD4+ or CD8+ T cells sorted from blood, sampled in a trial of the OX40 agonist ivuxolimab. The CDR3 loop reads CASSEGHLSELFF. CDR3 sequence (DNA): TGTGCCAGCAGCGAGGGACATTTGTCGGAGCTGTTTTTT.